This entry is about one T cell receptor (beta chain). Its matching antigen is unknown. The V segment lost 4 bases and the J segment 1 base; nucleotides outside the gene matches: 8. Germline V CDR1 and CDR2: DFQATT, SNEGSKA (reference sequence). The CDR3 has 16 amino acids. This sample is drawn from a study of response to subunit inactivated influenza vaccine. Study-wide findings and caveats: Authors suggested each seasonal flu vaccination may recruit only limited numbers of new T cells.

TCRdb re-derived calls from the RT-PCR reads in MiXCR, one entry per CDR3 protein. The sample lists hundreds of thousands of distinct CDR3 sequences, roughly 15% occurring once. This receptor was taken from a man aged 50-60 years who received an inactivated influenza vaccine. Sequencing was performed on PBMCs from blood, taken roughly 2 weeks before vaccination. The chain uses TRBV20-1 and TRBJ2-4; 9 positions match TRBD2. Here the CDR3 DNA reads TGCAGTGCTATGAGAGGGACTAGCTTCGCCAAAAACATTCAGTACTTC. Amino acids: CSAMRGTSFAKNIQYF.